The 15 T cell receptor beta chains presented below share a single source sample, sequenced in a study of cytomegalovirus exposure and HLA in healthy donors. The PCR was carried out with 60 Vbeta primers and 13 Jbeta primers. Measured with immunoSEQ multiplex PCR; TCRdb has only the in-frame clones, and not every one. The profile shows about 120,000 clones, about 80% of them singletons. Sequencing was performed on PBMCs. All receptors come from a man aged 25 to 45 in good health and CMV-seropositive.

CDR3 residues: CASSVEGQANYEQYF. The CDR3 DNA reads as TGTGCCAGCAGCGTCGAAGGACAGGCTAACTACGAGCAGTACTTC. This chain links TRBV9 with TRBJ2-7; the match to TRBD1 covers 7 bases. This CDR3 is 15 amino acids long. Germline assignment: CDR1 SGDLS and CDR2 YYNGEE. V dropped 2 bases and J dropped 3; count of bases not matched to a gene: 8. The variable domain in full, completed from reference TRBV9 and TRBJ2-7, reads DSGVTQTPKHLITATGQRVTLRCSPRSGDLSVYWYQQSLDQGLQFLIQYYNGEERAKGNILERFSAQQFPDLHSELNLSSLELGDSALYFCASSVEGQANYEQYFGPGTRLTVT.

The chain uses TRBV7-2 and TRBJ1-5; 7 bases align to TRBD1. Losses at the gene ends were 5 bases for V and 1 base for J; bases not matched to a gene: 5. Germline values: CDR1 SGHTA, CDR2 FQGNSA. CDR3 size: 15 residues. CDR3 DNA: TGTGCCAGCAGCCCAGGGGGGCGCAGCAATCAGCCCCAGCATTTT. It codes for CASSPGGRSNQPQHF. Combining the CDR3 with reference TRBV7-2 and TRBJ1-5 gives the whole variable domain GAGVSQSPSNKVTEKGKDVELRCDPISGHTALYWYRQSLGQGLEFLIYFQGNSAPDKSGLPSDRFSAERTGGSVSTLTIQRTQQEDSAVYLCASSPGGRSNQPQHFGDGTRLSIL.

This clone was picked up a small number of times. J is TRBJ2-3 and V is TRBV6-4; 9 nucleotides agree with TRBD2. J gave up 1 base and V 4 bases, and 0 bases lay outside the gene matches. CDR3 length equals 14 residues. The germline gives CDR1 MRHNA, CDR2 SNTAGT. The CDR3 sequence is CASSGTSGTDTQYF. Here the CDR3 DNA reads TGTGCCAGCAGTGGGACTAGCGGCACAGATACGCAGTATTTT.

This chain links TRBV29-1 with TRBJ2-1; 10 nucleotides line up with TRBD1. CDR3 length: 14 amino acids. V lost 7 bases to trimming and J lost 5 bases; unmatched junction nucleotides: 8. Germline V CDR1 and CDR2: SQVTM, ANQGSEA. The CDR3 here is CSGWTGGFHNEQFF. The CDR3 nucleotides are TGCAGCGGTTGGACAGGGGGATTCCACAATGAGCAGTTCTTC.

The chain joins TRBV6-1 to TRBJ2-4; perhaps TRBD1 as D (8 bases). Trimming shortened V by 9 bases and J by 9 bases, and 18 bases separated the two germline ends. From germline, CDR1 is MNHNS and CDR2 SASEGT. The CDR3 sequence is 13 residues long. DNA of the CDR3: TGTGCCAGAACAGGGGGGGACAGGAGCATTCAGTACTTC. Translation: CARTGGDRSIQYF.

Here the CDR3 reads CASSPPGLNTDTQYF. The CDR3, as DNA: TGTGCCAGCTCACCACCTGGACTGAACACAGATACGCAGTATTTT. V gene TRBV18 combines with J gene TRBJ2-3, with D possibly TRBD2 on 5 matching bases. The germline CDR1 and CDR2 sequences are KGHSH and LQKENI. The CDR3 is 15 amino acids. Trimming removed 0 bases from V and 2 bases from J, with 9 bases in between.

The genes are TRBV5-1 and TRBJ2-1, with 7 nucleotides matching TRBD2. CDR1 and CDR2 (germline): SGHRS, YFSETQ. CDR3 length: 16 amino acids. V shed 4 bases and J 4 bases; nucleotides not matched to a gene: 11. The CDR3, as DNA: TGCGCCAGCAGCCCGTCGGGGGGTTCTTATTACAATGAGCAGTTCTTC. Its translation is CASSPSGGSYYNEQFF.

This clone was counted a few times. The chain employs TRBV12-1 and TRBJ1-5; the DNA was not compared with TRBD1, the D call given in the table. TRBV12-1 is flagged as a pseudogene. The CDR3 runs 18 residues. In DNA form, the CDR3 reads TGTGCCAGCAGCTCTCATATAACCGGGACAGGGGGCAATCAGCCCCAGCATTTT. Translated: CASSSHITGTGGNQPQHF.

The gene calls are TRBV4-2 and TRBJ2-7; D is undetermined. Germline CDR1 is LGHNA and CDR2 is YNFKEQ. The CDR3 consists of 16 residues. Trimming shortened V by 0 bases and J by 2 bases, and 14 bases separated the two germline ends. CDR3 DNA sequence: TGTGCCAGCAGCCAAGATACGGGTTTTAGCACCTACGAGCAGTACTTC. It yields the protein CASSQDTGFSTYEQYF.

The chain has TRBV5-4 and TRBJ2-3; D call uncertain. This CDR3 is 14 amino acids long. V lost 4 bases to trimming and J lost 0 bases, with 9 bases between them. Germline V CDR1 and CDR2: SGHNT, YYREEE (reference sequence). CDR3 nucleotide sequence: TGTGCCAGCAGCCTTCTGGCTAGCACAGATACGCAGTATTTT. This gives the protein CASSLLASTDTQYF.

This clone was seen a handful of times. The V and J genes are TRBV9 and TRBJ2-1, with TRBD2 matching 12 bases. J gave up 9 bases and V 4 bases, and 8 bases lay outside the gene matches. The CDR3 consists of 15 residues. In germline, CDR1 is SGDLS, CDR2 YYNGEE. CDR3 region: CASSLGTSGLFEQFF. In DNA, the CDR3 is TGTGCCAGCAGCTTAGGGACTAGCGGGCTTTTTGAGCAGTTCTTC. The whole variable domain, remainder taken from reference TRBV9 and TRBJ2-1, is DSGVTQTPKHLITATGQRVTLRCSPRSGDLSVYWYQQSLDQGLQFLIQYYNGEERAKGNILERFSAQQFPDLHSELNLSSLELGDSALYFCASSLGTSGLFEQFFGPGTRLTVL.

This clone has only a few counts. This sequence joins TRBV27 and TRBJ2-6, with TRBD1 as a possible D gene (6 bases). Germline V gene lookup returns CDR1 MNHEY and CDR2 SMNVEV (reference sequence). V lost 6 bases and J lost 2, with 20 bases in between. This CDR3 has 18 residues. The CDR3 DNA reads TGTGCCAGCAGCCCGCACCCTCACAGGGATCCTGGGGCCAACGTCCTGACTTTC. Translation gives CASSPHPHRDPGANVLTF.

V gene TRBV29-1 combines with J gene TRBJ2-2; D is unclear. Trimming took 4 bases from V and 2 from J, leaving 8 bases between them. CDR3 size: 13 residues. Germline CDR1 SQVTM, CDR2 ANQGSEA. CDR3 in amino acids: CSVAGRNTGELFF. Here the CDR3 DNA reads TGCAGCGTTGCTGGGCGTAACACCGGGGAGCTGTTTTTT.

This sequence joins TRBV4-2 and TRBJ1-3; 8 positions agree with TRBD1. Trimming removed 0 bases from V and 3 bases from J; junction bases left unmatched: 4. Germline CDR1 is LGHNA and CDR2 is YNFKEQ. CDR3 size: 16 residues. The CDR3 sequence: CASSQDDRGGGNTIYF. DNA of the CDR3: TGTGCCAGCAGCCAAGATGACAGGGGTGGTGGAAACACCATATATTTT.

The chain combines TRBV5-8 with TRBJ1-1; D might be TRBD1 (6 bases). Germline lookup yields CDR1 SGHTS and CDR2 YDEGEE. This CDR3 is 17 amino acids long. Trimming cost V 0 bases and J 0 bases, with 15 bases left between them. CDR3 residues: CASSLDKPDRLNTEAFF. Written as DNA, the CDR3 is TGTGCCAGCAGCTTGGATAAGCCTGACAGGCTGAACACTGAAGCTTTCTTT. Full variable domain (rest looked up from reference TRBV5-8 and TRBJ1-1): EAGVTQSPTHLIKTRGQQATLRCSPISGHTSVYWYQQALGLGLQFLLWYDEGEERNRGNFPPRFSGRQFPNYSSELNVNALELEDSALYLCASSLDKPDRLNTEAFFGQGTRLTVV.